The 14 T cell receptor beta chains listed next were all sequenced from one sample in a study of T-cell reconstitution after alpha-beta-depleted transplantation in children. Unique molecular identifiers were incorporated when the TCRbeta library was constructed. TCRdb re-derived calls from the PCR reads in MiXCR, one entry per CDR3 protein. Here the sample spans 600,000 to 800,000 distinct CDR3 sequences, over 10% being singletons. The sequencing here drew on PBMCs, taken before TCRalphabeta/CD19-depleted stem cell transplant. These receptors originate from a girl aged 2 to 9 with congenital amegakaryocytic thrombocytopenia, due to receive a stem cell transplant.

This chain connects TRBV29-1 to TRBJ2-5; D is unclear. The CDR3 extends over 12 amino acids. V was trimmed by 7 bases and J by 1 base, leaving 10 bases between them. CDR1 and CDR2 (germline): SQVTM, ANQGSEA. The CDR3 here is CSGSESQETQYF. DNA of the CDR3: TGCAGCGGCTCCGAGTCCCAAGAGACCCAGTACTTC.

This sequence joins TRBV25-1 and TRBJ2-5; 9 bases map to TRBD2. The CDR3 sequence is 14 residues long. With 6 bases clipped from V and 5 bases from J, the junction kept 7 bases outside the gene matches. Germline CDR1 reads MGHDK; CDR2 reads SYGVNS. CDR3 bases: TGTGCCAGCAGCTGGGCTAGCGGGATCGAGACCCAGTACTTC. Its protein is CASSWASGIETQYF.

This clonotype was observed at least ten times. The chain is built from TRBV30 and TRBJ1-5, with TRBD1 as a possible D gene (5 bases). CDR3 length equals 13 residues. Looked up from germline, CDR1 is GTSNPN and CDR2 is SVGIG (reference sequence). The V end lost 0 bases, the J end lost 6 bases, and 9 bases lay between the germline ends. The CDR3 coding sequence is TGTGCCTGGAGTGTACAGGAAAGTCAGCCCCAGCATTTT. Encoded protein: CAWSVQESQPQHF.

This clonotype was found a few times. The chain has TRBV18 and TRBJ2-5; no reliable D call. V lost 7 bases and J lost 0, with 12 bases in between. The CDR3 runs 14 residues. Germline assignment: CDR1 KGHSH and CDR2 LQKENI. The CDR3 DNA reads TGTGCCAGCTACCCATCCGCGAACCAAGAGACCCAGTACTTC. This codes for CASYPSANQETQYF.

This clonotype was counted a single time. The CDR3 sequence is CSASSMGSYNEQFF. CDR3 in DNA: TGCAGTGCCAGCTCTATGGGCTCCTACAATGAGCAGTTCTTC. The chain employs TRBV20-1 and TRBJ2-1; no reliable D call. V was cut by 6 bases and J by 0 bases, with 12 bases left in between. This CDR3 has 14 residues. Germline CDR1 is DFQATT and CDR2 is SNEGSKA (reference sequence).

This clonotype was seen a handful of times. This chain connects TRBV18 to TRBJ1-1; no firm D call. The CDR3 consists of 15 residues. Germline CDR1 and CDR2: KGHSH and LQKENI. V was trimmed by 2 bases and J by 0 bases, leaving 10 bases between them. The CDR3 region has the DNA TGTGCCAGCTCACCAGTCAGATTCATGAACACTGAAGCTTTCTTT. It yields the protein CASSPVRFMNTEAFF.

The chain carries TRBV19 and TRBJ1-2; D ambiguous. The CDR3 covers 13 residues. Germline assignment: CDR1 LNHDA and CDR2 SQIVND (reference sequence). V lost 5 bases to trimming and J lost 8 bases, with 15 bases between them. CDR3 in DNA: TGTGCCAGTAGTGAGCTGGGCCTGGGAGGCTACACCTTC. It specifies CASSELGLGGYTF.

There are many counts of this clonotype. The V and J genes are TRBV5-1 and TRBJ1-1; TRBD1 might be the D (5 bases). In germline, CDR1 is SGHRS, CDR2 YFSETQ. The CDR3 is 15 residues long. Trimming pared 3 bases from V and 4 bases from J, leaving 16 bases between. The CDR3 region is CASSYQLGQGTEAFF. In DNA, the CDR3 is TGCGCCAGCAGCTACCAACTCGGCCAGGGCACTGAAGCTTTCTTT.

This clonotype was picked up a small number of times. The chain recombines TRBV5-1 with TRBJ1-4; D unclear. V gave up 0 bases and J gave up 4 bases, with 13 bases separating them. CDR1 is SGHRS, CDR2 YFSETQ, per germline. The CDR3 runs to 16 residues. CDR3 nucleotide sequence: TGCGCCAGCAGCTTGGCCAATAGAGGCCTTAATGAAAAACTGTTTTTT. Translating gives CASSLANRGLNEKLFF. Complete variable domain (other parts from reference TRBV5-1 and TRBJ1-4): KAGVTQTPRYLIKTRGQQVTLSCSPISGHRSVSWYQQTPGQGLQFLFEYFSETQRNKGNFPGRFSGRQFSNSRSEMNVSTLELGDSALYLCASSLANRGLNEKLFFGSGTQLSVL.

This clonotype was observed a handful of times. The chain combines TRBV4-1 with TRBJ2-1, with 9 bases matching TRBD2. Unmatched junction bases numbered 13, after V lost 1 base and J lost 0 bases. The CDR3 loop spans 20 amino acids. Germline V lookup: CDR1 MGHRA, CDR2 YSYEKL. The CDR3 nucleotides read TGCGCCAGCAGCCAAGTTCACGCTAGCGGGACCCCGAGCTCCTACAATGAGCAGTTCTTC. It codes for CASSQVHASGTPSSYNEQFF.

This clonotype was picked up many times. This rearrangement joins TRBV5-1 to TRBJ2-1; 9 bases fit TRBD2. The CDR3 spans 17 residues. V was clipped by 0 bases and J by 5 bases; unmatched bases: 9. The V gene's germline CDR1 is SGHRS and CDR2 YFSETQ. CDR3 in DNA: TGCGCCAGCAGCTTGGAATCCGTAGCGGGGGTAGACAATGAGCAGTTCTTC. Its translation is CASSLESVAGVDNEQFF.

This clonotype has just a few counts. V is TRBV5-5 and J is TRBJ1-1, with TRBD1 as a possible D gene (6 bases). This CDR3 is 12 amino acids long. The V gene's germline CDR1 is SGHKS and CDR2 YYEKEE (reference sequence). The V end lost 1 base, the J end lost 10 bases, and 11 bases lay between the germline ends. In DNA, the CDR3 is TGTGCCAGCAGCTTGTCAGGGGATGGAGCTTTCTTT. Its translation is CASSLSGDGAFF.

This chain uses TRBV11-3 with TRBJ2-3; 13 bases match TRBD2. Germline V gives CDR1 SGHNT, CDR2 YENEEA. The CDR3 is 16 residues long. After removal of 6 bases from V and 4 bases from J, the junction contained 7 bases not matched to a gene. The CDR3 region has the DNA TGTGCCAGCAGTCGGACTAGCGGGAGCGTTGCAGATACGCAGTATTTT. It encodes CASSRTSGSVADTQYF. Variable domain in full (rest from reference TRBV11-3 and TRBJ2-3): EAGVVQSPRYKIIEKKQPVAFWCNPISGHNTLYWYLQNLGQGPELLIRYENEEAVDDSQLPKDRFSAERLKGVDSTLKIQPAELGDSAVYLCASSRTSGSVADTQYFGPGTRLTVL.

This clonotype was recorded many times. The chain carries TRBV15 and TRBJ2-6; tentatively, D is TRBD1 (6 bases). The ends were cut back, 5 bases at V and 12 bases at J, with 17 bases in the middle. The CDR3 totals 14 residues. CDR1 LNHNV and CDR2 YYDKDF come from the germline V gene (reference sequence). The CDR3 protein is CATSVQTGSLVLTF. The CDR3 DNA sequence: TGTGCCACCAGCGTGCAAACAGGGTCTCTCGTCCTGACTTTC.